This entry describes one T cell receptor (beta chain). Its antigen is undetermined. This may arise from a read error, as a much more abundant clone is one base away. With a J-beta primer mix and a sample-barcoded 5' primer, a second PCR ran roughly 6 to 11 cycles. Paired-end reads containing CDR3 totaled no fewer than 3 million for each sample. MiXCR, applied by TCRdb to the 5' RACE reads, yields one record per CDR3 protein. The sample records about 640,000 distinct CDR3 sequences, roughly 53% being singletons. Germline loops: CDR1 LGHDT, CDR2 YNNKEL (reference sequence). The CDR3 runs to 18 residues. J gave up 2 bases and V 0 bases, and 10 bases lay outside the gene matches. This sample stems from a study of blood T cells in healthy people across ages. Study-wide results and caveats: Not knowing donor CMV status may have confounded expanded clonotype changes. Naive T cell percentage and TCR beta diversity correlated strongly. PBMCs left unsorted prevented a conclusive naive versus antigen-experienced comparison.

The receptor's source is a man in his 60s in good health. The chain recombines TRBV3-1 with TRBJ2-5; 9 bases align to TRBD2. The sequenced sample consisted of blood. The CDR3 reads CASSQERELAGQQETQYF. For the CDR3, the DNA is TGTGCCAGCAGCCAAGAACGGGAACTAGCGGGCCAGCAAGAGACCCAGTACTTC.